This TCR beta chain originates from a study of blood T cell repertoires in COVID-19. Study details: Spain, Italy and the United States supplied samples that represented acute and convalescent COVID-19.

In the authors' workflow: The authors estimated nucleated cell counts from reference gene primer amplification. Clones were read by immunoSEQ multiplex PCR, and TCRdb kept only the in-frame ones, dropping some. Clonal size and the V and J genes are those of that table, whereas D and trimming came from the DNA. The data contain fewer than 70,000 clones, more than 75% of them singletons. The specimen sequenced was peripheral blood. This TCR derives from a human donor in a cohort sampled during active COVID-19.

CDR3 nucleotide sequence: TGTGCCAGCAGCTTACCCCCTAACACTGAAGCTTTCTTT. Translating it yields CASSLPPNTEAFF. The chain joins TRBV7-2 to TRBJ1-1; no firm D call. Per germline, CDR1 SGHTA and CDR2 FQGNSA. The CDR3 consists of 13 residues. V was pared by 2 bases and J by 2 bases, with 6 bases between.